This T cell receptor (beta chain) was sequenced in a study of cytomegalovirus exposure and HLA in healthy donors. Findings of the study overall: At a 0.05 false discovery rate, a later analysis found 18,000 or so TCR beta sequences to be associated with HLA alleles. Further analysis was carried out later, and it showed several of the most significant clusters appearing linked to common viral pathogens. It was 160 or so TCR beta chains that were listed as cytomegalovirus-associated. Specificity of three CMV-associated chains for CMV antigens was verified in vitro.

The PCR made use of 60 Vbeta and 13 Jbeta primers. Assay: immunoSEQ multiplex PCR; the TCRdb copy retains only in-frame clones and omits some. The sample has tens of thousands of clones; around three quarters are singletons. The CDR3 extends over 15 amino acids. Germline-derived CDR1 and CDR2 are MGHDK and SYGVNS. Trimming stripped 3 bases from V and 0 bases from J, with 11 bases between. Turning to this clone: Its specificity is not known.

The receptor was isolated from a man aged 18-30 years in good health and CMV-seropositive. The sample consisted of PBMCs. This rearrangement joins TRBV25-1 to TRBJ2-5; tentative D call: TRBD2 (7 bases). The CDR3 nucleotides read TGTGCCAGCAGTGACGGGGAGGGGGACCAAGAGACCCAGTACTTC. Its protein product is CASSDGEGDQETQYF.